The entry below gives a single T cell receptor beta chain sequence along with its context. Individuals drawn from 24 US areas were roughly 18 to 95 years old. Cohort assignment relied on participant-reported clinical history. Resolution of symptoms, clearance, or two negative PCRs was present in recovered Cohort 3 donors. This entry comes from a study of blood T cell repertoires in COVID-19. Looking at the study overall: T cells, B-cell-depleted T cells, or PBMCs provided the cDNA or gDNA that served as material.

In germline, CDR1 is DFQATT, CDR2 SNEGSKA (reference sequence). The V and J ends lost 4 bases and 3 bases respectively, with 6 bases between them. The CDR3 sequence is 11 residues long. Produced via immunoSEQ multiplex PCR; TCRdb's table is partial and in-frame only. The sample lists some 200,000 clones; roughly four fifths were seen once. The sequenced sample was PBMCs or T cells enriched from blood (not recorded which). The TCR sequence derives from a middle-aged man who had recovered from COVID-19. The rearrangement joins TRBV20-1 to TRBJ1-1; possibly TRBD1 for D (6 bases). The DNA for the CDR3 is TGCAGTGCTACAGGGGACACTGAAGCTTTCTTT. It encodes CSATGDTEAFF.